The rows below give T cell receptor beta chains drawn from one sample of a study of shared clonotypes between healthy human individuals. Sequencing used immunoSEQ multiplex PCR; TCRdb keeps in-frame clones, though not all of them. The sample has about 510,000 clones, about 80% seen once; the top ten hold 12%. What was sequenced was PBMCs. The source is a woman aged 40 to 50 in good health. Some clones in this sample may be carry-over from other donors' samples. CDR3s include the opening cysteine and the closing phenylalanine or tryptophan. Each record gives: D gene, J gene, clone size, V gene, CDR3 DNA, CDR3 protein. The D gene is left open where the match is weak. Size values are once, few and many counts, or a class for expanded clones, and some rows have none.

D gene: .
J gene: TRBJ1-4
clone size: .
V gene: TRBV7-2
CDR3 DNA: TGTGCCAGCAGCTCTTTCGTCGGGGGCGCAGCAACTAATGAAAAACTGTTTTTT
CDR3 protein: CASSSFVGGAATNEKLFF

D gene: TRBD1
J gene: TRBJ2-4
clone size: .
V gene: TRBV18
CDR3 DNA: TGTGCCAGCTCACCACCGTGGGACGACAGGGACAACATTCAGTACTTC
CDR3 protein: CASSPPWDDRDNIQYF

D gene: .
J gene: TRBJ2-6
clone size: .
V gene: TRBV6-5
CDR3 DNA: TGTGCCTGCAGGGGAATAAGCTCTGGGGCCAACGTCCTGACTTTC
CDR3 protein: CACRGISSGANVLTF

D gene: .
J gene: TRBJ2-1
clone size: .
V gene: TRBV30
CDR3 DNA: TGTGCCTGGAGTTTGCGCGGAGGGCCGGGCAATGAGCAGTTCTTC
CDR3 protein: CAWSLRGGPGNEQFF

D gene: .
J gene: TRBJ1-1
clone size: once
V gene: TRBV19
CDR3 DNA: TGTGCCAGCAATATAGGGCAAAACACTGAAGCTTTCTTT
CDR3 protein: CASNIGQNTEAFF

D gene: .
J gene: TRBJ2-3
clone size: .
V gene: TRBV5-6
CDR3 DNA: TGTGCCAGCAGCTTGGCCCCGGATACGCAGTATTTT
CDR3 protein: CASSLAPDTQYF

D gene: TRBD1
J gene: TRBJ1-5
clone size: .
V gene: TRBV11-2
CDR3 DNA: TGTGCCAGCAGCTTGGGGACAGGTATGGCCAATCAGCCCCAGCATTTT
CDR3 protein: CASSLGTGMANQPQHF

D gene: .
J gene: TRBJ1-1
clone size: few
V gene: TRBV14
CDR3 DNA: TGTGCCAGCAGCCAAGAAGTTCAGGACAGCGAAGCTTTCTTT
CDR3 protein: CASSQEVQDSEAFF

D gene: .
J gene: TRBJ2-3
clone size: .
V gene: TRBV28
CDR3 DNA: TGTGCCAGCAGATTTGAAAACACAGATACGCAGTATTTT
CDR3 protein: CASRFENTDTQYF

D gene: .
J gene: TRBJ1-4
clone size: .
V gene: TRBV18
CDR3 DNA: TGTGCCAGCTCACTCCTTACAACAGCAACTAATGAAAAACTGTTTTTT
CDR3 protein: CASSLLTTATNEKLFF

D gene: .
J gene: TRBJ2-5
clone size: .
V gene: TRBV11-2
CDR3 DNA: TGTGCCAGCAGCTCCAGGGGTTTGTACTCGACCCAGTACTTC
CDR3 protein: CASSSRGLYSTQYF

D gene: .
J gene: TRBJ1-1
clone size: .
V gene: TRBV29-1
CDR3 DNA: TGCAGCGTTGAGACGAGACCGGGAACTGAAGCTTTCTTT
CDR3 protein: CSVETRPGTEAFF

D gene: .
J gene: TRBJ2-7
clone size: few
V gene: TRBV6-1
CDR3 DNA: TGTGTCCTACGAGGGGGGAGAGGTTCCTACGAGCAGTACTTC
CDR3 protein: CVLRGGRGSYEQYF

D gene: .
J gene: TRBJ1-5
clone size: .
V gene: TRBV21-1
CDR3 DNA: TGTGCCAGCCGAACAGGGCGAATAAGCAATCAGCCCCAGCATTTT
CDR3 protein: CASRTGRISNQPQHF

D gene: .
J gene: TRBJ1-1
clone size: .
V gene: TRBV7-8
CDR3 DNA: TGTGCCAGCAGCTTATTTCCGGGTAGAAACACTGAAGCTTTCTTT
CDR3 protein: CASSLFPGRNTEAFF

D gene: TRBD2
J gene: TRBJ2-3
clone size: .
V gene: TRBV7-9
CDR3 DNA: TGTGCCAGCAGCCGGACTAGCGGGAGGGCCACAGATACGCAGTATTTT
CDR3 protein: CASSRTSGRATDTQYF

D gene: .
J gene: TRBJ1-1
clone size: .
V gene: TRBV11-2
CDR3 DNA: TGTGCCAGCAGCAACAGGGTCTCAGCTTTCTTT
CDR3 protein: CASSNRVSAFF

D gene: TRBD1
J gene: TRBJ2-2
clone size: .
V gene: TRBV5-1
CDR3 DNA: TGCGCCAGCAGCCCTAAGGGACAGGGGAACACCGGGGAGCTGTTTTTT
CDR3 protein: CASSPKGQGNTGELFF

D gene: .
J gene: TRBJ2-7
clone size: .
V gene: TRBV15
CDR3 DNA: TGTGCCACCAGCTCCCGACTAGTATCCGACGAGCAGTACTTC
CDR3 protein: CATSSRLVSDEQYF

D gene: .
J gene: TRBJ2-7
clone size: .
V gene: TRBV5-1
CDR3 DNA: TGCGCCAGCAGCCCGGACCGACTAAGGACTTACGAGCAGTACTTC
CDR3 protein: CASSPDRLRTYEQYF

D gene: TRBD1
J gene: TRBJ2-5
clone size: .
V gene: TRBV2
CDR3 DNA: TGTGCCAGCACGAGAACAGGGGGTCTTGAGACCCAGTACTTC
CDR3 protein: CASTRTGGLETQYF

D gene: TRBD2
J gene: TRBJ2-3
clone size: once
V gene: TRBV19
CDR3 DNA: TGTGCCAGTAGTACTCGACTAGCGGGAGAGGGAGATACGCAGTATTTT
CDR3 protein: CASSTRLAGEGDTQYF

D gene: TRBD1
J gene: TRBJ1-2
clone size: few
V gene: TRBV29-1
CDR3 DNA: TGCAGCGTTGGTCAACAGGGGGCTGCTGGCTACACCTTC
CDR3 protein: CSVGQQGAAGYTF

D gene: TRBD1
J gene: TRBJ2-2
clone size: .
V gene: TRBV27
CDR3 DNA: TGTGCCAGCAGGGAGGGACAGGTGACCGGGGAGCTGTTTTTT
CDR3 protein: CASREGQVTGELFF

D gene: .
J gene: TRBJ2-3
clone size: .
V gene: TRBV5-7
CDR3 DNA: TGTGCCAGCAGCCACCGAGACCCGACACCGAGCACAGATACGCAGTATTTT
CDR3 protein: CASSHRDPTPSTDTQYF

D gene: TRBD1
J gene: TRBJ2-7
clone size: .
V gene: TRBV18
CDR3 DNA: TGTGCCAGCTCACCGGGACAGGGGCCAGCCTACGAGCAGTACTTC
CDR3 protein: CASSPGQGPAYEQYF

D gene: TRBD2
J gene: TRBJ2-3
clone size: .
V gene: TRBV28
CDR3 DNA: TGTGCCAGCAGTTTATCCGGGACTAGCGGGACCGAATCCACAGATACGCAGTATTTT
CDR3 protein: CASSLSGTSGTESTDTQYF

D gene: TRBD2
J gene: TRBJ2-7
clone size: .
V gene: TRBV6-1
CDR3 DNA: TGTGCCAGCCGACTAGCGGACCTCTACGAGCAGTACTTC
CDR3 protein: CASRLADLYEQYF

D gene: TRBD2
J gene: TRBJ2-7
clone size: .
V gene: TRBV11-2
CDR3 DNA: TGTGCCAGCACCATGGGACTAGCGGGGAAAAGTTACGAGCAGTACTTC
CDR3 protein: CASTMGLAGKSYEQYF

D gene: TRBD2
J gene: TRBJ2-2
clone size: .
V gene: TRBV7-8
CDR3 DNA: TGTGCCAGCAGCTTAGCGTTGACTAGCGTGAACACCGGGGAGCTGTTTTTT
CDR3 protein: CASSLALTSVNTGELFF

D gene: .
J gene: TRBJ2-1
clone size: .
V gene: TRBV2
CDR3 DNA: TGTGCCAGCAGTCTAAGGAATGAGCAGTTCTTC
CDR3 protein: CASSLRNEQFF

D gene: TRBD2
J gene: TRBJ2-3
clone size: .
V gene: TRBV4-2
CDR3 DNA: TGTGCCAGCAGCCAGTCTAGCGGGAGGACAGATACGCAGTATTTT
CDR3 protein: CASSQSSGRTDTQYF

D gene: .
J gene: TRBJ1-2
clone size: .
V gene: TRBV2
CDR3 DNA: TGTGCCAGCAGTGAAATAGCAGGGAGCTATGGCTACACCTTC
CDR3 protein: CASSEIAGSYGYTF

D gene: TRBD2
J gene: TRBJ2-1
clone size: .
V gene: TRBV5-1
CDR3 DNA: TGCGCCAGCAGCTTGTTACTAGCGGGACCTTACAATGAGCAGTTCTTC
CDR3 protein: CASSLLLAGPYNEQFF

D gene: .
J gene: TRBJ1-2
clone size: many
V gene: TRBV27
CDR3 DNA: TGTGCCAGCAGTTTAGGGCAGGGAATCGGGGGCTACACCTTC
CDR3 protein: CASSLGQGIGGYTF

D gene: TRBD1
J gene: TRBJ1-6
clone size: .
V gene: TRBV25-1
CDR3 DNA: TGTGCCAGCAGACAGGGGGGGAATTCACCCCTCCACTTT
CDR3 protein: CASRQGGNSPLHF

D gene: .
J gene: TRBJ2-7
clone size: .
V gene: TRBV27
CDR3 DNA: TGTGCCAGCAGTCCTGGACCGATTTACGAGCAGTACTTC
CDR3 protein: CASSPGPIYEQYF

D gene: .
J gene: TRBJ1-1
clone size: .
V gene: TRBV18
CDR3 DNA: TGTGCCAGCTCACCAGATGAGGGGAACACTGAAGCTTTCTTT
CDR3 protein: CASSPDEGNTEAFF

D gene: .
J gene: TRBJ2-1
clone size: .
V gene: TRBV21-1
CDR3 DNA: TGTGCCAGCAGCAAACCTAACAGTCCCGATTACAATGAGCAGTTCTTC
CDR3 protein: CASSKPNSPDYNEQFF

D gene: .
J gene: TRBJ2-7
clone size: .
V gene: TRBV2
CDR3 DNA: TGTGCCAGCAGTGCAGGCTACGAGCAGTACTTC
CDR3 protein: CASSAGYEQYF

D gene: .
J gene: TRBJ2-2
clone size: .
V gene: TRBV5-1
CDR3 DNA: TGCGCCAGCAGCTGGGGTCCGGGATCTTCGAGCGGGGAGCTGTTTTTT
CDR3 protein: CASSWGPGSSSGELFF

D gene: .
J gene: TRBJ2-7
clone size: .
V gene: TRBV19
CDR3 DNA: TGTGCCAGTAGTATGCAGGGCCGAGCCTACGAGCAGTACTTC
CDR3 protein: CASSMQGRAYEQYF

D gene: .
J gene: TRBJ1-4
clone size: .
V gene: TRBV2
CDR3 DNA: TGTGCCAGCAGTGTACAGACAGAAAATGAAAAACTGTTTTTT
CDR3 protein: CASSVQTENEKLFF

D gene: .
J gene: TRBJ1-2
clone size: .
V gene: TRBV28
CDR3 DNA: TGTGCCAGCGAAACAGTAAACTATGGCTACACCTTC
CDR3 protein: CASETVNYGYTF

D gene: .
J gene: TRBJ1-1
clone size: .
V gene: TRBV10-2
CDR3 DNA: TGCGCCAGCAGTGAAATCGGAAACGCTTTCTTT
CDR3 protein: CASSEIGNAFF

D gene: .
J gene: TRBJ1-1
clone size: .
V gene: TRBV10-3
CDR3 DNA: TGTGCCATCAGTTCGGCAGGAGGGGGAAACACTGAAGCTTTCTTT
CDR3 protein: CAISSAGGGNTEAFF

D gene: .
J gene: TRBJ2-7
clone size: .
V gene: TRBV5-5
CDR3 DNA: TGTGCCAGCAGCTTGGGAGCTACAGGAGAGTACGAGCAGTACTTC
CDR3 protein: CASSLGATGEYEQYF

D gene: .
J gene: TRBJ1-2
clone size: .
V gene: TRBV28
CDR3 DNA: TGTGCCAGCAGGATCGAGGAAAGCTATGGCTACACCTTC
CDR3 protein: CASRIEESYGYTF

D gene: TRBD1
J gene: TRBJ1-1
clone size: .
V gene: TRBV28
CDR3 DNA: TGTGCCAGCAGTTTACCGGGGGGACAGGGGGTCCGGCATAGAATGAACACTGAAGCTTTCTTT
CDR3 protein: CASSLPGGQGVRHRMNTEAFF

D gene: TRBD2
J gene: TRBJ2-2
clone size: many
V gene: TRBV7-2
CDR3 DNA: TGTGCCAGCAGCCCGAGCGGGAGTAAGAACACCGGGGAGCTGTTTTTT
CDR3 protein: CASSPSGSKNTGELFF

D gene: .
J gene: TRBJ1-2
clone size: .
V gene: TRBV28
CDR3 DNA: TGTGCCAGCATCGCCGGCGCTATGTACTATGGCTACACCTTC
CDR3 protein: CASIAGAMYYGYTF

D gene: TRBD1
J gene: TRBJ2-5
clone size: .
V gene: TRBV5-6
CDR3 DNA: TGTGCCAGCAGTTCGCCGGGACAGGGCGAGACCCAGTACTTC
CDR3 protein: CASSSPGQGETQYF